This TCR beta chain was identified in a study of shared clonotypes between healthy human individuals. Study-level information: Three plates were used per donor for CD4 naive, three for CD4 memory, two for CD8 naive and one for CD8 memory.

Sequencing used immunoSEQ multiplex PCR; TCRdb keeps in-frame clones, though not all of them. The sample shows about 2.5 million clones, less than 95% of them seen only once. CDR3 length equals 15 residues. CDR1 is MGHDK, CDR2 SYGVNS, per germline. The germline V and J ends were trimmed by 3 bases and 3 bases, with 14 bases remaining between them. This rearrangement joins TRBV25-1 to TRBJ1-2, with D unclear. The receptor's source is a man in his late teens or twenties in good health. Some clones in this sample may be carry-over from other donors' samples. What was sequenced was naive CD4+ T cells from PBMCs. The subset here: CD45RA+ positively selected. CDR3 protein: CASSEGNPKDYGYTF. CDR3 DNA sequence: TGTGCCAGCAGTGAGGGTAACCCGAAGGACTATGGCTACACCTTC.